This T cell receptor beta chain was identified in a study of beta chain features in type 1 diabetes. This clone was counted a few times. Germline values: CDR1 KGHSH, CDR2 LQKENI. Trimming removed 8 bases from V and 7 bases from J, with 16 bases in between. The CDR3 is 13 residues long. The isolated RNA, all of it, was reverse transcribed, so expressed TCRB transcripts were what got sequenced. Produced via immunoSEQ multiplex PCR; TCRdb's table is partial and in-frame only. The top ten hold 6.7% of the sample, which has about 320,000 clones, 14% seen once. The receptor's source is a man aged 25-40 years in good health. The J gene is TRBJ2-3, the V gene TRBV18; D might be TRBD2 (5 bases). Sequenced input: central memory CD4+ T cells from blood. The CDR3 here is CASAVDYTNTQYF. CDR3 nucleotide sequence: TGTGCCAGCGCCGTTGACTACACGAATACGCAGTATTTT.